This TCR beta chain derives from a study of T cells in Graves' hyperthyroidism and ophthalmopathy. The study's findings and limits: Ophthalmopathy got predicted by the model a median around 6.6 months before its onset.

This clonotype was detected only a few times. Its antigen is not identified. J gave up 6 bases and V 0 bases, and 2 bases lay outside the gene matches. Germline-derived CDR1 and CDR2 are SGHRS and YFSETQ. The CDR3 contains 14 residues. The patients, who ranged from 18 to 65 in age, presented with newly diagnosed hyperthyroidism lasting under 2 months. In making diagnoses, clinical symptoms, serum thyroxine and TRAb, thyroid ultrasound and orbital computed tomography were all used. The study collected blood at first hyperthyroidism diagnosis, before any ophthalmopathy symptoms arose. It was RNA transcripts that yielded the amplified TCR beta CDR3 regions. The TCR CDR3 was amplified in a first-round RT-PCR using the HTBI primer set. TCRdb re-derived calls from the multiplex PCR reads in MiXCR, one entry per CDR3 protein. The sample holds under 750,000 distinct CDR3 sequences, around 19% seen once.

The gene calls are TRBV5-1 and TRBJ1-4; 7 bases agree with TRBD1. The receptor's source is a woman aged 45-65 years with Graves' hyperthyroidism that later progressed to Graves' ophthalmopathy. Material: blood. The CDR3 DNA is TGCGCCAGCAGCTTGGAACAGGGGTATGAAAAACTGTTTTTT. It encodes CASSLEQGYEKLFF.